This is a list of T cell receptor beta chains from one sample in a study of cytomegalovirus exposure and HLA in healthy donors. Clones were read by immunoSEQ multiplex PCR, and TCRdb kept only the in-frame ones, dropping some. Here the sample spans about 160,000 clones, approximately 96% being singletons. Sequenced sample: PBMCs. These receptors originate from a woman aged 18-29 years in good health and CMV-seronegative. Both conserved end residues are part of each CDR3. A D gene is named only where the DNA matches it firmly. Clone size appears in some rows only: once, few, many, or a class for an expanded clone.

v_call	d_call	clone_size	j_call	cdr3_aa
TRBV12-5	TRBD2	NA	TRBJ2-5	CASAIAGLQETQYF
TRBV10-3	TRBD2	NA	TRBJ2-1	CAIKTGLADNYNEQFF
TRBV15	NA	NA	TRBJ2-7	CATSRASQGFYEQYF
TRBV27	NA	NA	TRBJ1-5	CASSPTEYSNQPQHF
TRBV19	NA	NA	TRBJ1-5	CASSPKIHSNQPQHF
TRBV6-5	TRBD1	once	TRBJ2-7	CASSNRGTGYHEQYF
TRBV4-2	TRBD1	NA	TRBJ2-5	CASSQVWTGTQETQYF
TRBV7-9	NA	NA	TRBJ1-1	CASSLVPPGGTEAFF
TRBV29-1	TRBD1	NA	TRBJ1-3	CSVLGTDSGNTIYF
TRBV29-1	TRBD1	NA	TRBJ1-2	CSVGGQGNYGYTF
TRBV7-8	NA	NA	TRBJ2-7	CASSFSSGLEQYF
TRBV2	TRBD2	NA	TRBJ2-5	CASSVTAGKQETQYF
TRBV7-8	NA	NA	TRBJ2-1	CASSRYSRGAAEQFF
TRBV9	NA	NA	TRBJ1-2	CASSVEGTTTYGYTF
TRBV5-1	TRBD2	NA	TRBJ2-1	CASSRTSGYDNEQFF
TRBV9	TRBD1	NA	TRBJ2-5	CASSDDRGVGETQYF
TRBV2	TRBD2	NA	TRBJ2-5	CASSPGTSGPKKETQYF
TRBV6-6	TRBD2	NA	TRBJ2-1	CASRTSGGTDEQFF
TRBV2	NA	once	TRBJ1-3	CASSQQGPGSGNTIYF
TRBV2	NA	once	TRBJ2-3	CANSGGLADTQYF
TRBV5-1	TRBD1	NA	TRBJ2-7	CASSTGQGPYEQYF
TRBV27	TRBD2	NA	TRBJ2-1	CASSQGLAGGLRYNEQFF
TRBV9	TRBD2	NA	TRBJ2-5	CASSRGGQETQYF
TRBV30	NA	once	TRBJ1-1	CACGRSNTEAFF
TRBV7-2	NA	NA	TRBJ2-3	CASSSRGPSTDTQYF
TRBV9	NA	NA	TRBJ2-3	CASSPPVDSLYTDTQYF
TRBV5-1	TRBD1	NA	TRBJ2-1	CASGRGQGFGEQFF
TRBV2	NA	NA	TRBJ2-2	CASQVGGGPTGELFF
TRBV6-1	NA	NA	TRBJ1-1	CASSRLQGNTEAFF
TRBV4-3	NA	NA	TRBJ2-1	CASSQQGGHNEQFF
TRBV7-9	TRBD2	NA	TRBJ2-3	CASSHQRGLVITDTQYF
TRBV19	NA	NA	TRBJ2-7	CASSKRDIRSGEQYF
TRBV5-1	NA	once	TRBJ1-1	CASSLSGALNTEAFF
TRBV7-2	NA	NA	TRBJ1-3	CASSSNTNTIYF
TRBV5-6	NA	NA	TRBJ1-1	CASSLDLAVYTEAFF
TRBV29-1	NA	NA	TRBJ2-3	CSVEQGISLDTQYF
TRBV5-6	TRBD2	once	TRBJ2-3	CASSFPTSADTQYF
TRBV9	NA	NA	TRBJ1-1	CASSVGGVRNTEAFF
TRBV7-2	NA	NA	TRBJ1-6	CASSFTGNSPLHF
TRBV13	TRBD1	NA	TRBJ1-3	CASSLGTGTGVGNTIYF
TRBV5-1	NA	NA	TRBJ2-2	CASSRDRRLSGDTGELFF
TRBV5-1	NA	NA	TRBJ2-7	CASSLGARGYEQYF
TRBV19	NA	NA	TRBJ1-6	CASRVSSYNSPLHF
TRBV4-1	TRBD1	NA	TRBJ2-2	CASSRGDRDAGELFF
TRBV5-6	NA	NA	TRBJ2-2	CASSLWGPNTGELFF
TRBV11-3	NA	NA	TRBJ2-1	CASSYPGGNNEQFF
TRBV6-6	NA	NA	TRBJ2-7	CASNSFGGGPYEQYF
TRBV11-3	TRBD1	NA	TRBJ2-1	CASSTGQGSYNEQFF
TRBV18	NA	NA	TRBJ2-1	CASSPLAVSYNEQFF
TRBV4-1	NA	NA	TRBJ1-2	CASSLTTGGFRGYTF
TRBV4-3	NA	NA	TRBJ1-1	CASSQSGSTEAFF